The present entry profiles one TCR beta chain with its context. The data were obtained in a study of STAT5B mutations in CD4+ large granular lymphocyte leukemia. CDR1 and CDR2 (germline): SGDLS, YYNGEE. Trimming removed 1 base from V and 4 bases from J, with 8 bases in between. CDR3 length: 14 amino acids. Sequencing used immunoSEQ multiplex PCR; TCRdb keeps in-frame clones, though not all of them. The top ten clones hold 3% to 4% of a sample with 30,000 to 40,000 clones, nearly 90% of them seen once. The chain recombines TRBV9 with TRBJ2-2, with a weak D call TRBD1 (5 bases). The material sequenced was CD4+ T cells from blood buffy coats. This TCR derives from a human donor in good health. The DNA of the CDR3 is TGTGCCAGCAGCGTATTCCAGGGCACCGGGGAGCTGTTTTTT. Encoded protein: CASSVFQGTGELFF. Supplemented by reference TRBV9 and TRBJ2-2, the full variable domain reads DSGVTQTPKHLITATGQRVTLRCSPRSGDLSVYWYQQSLDQGLQFLIQYYNGEERAKGNILERFSAQQFPDLHSELNLSSLELGDSALYFCASSVFQGTGELFFGEGSRLTVL.